Shown below are 5 T cell receptor beta chains from a single sample sequenced in a study of blood T cell repertoires in COVID-19. The protocol was immunoSEQ multiplex PCR, while the TCRdb copy is restricted to in-frame clones and leaves out a portion. The sample consists of approximately 350,000 clones, 88% of them appearing once. Sequenced input: peripheral blood. These receptors came from a woman between 70 and 85 years old with COVID-19, enrolled during active disease.

The chain employs TRBV10-2 and TRBJ2-7; TRBD1 matches 9 bases. CDR3 length: 13 amino acids. Germline-derived CDR1 and CDR2 are WSHSY and SAAADI. The trim removed 9 bases at V and 5 bases at J, leaving 8 bases unmatched. The CDR3 DNA sequence: TGCGCCAGAATTCGGACAGGGGATAACGAGCAGTACTTC. Its translation is CARIRTGDNEQYF.

This chain joins TRBV30 and TRBJ2-5; perhaps TRBD2 as D (5 bases). The germline V and J ends were trimmed by 4 bases and 3 bases, with 9 bases remaining between them. The germline V gene has CDR1 GTSNPN and CDR2 SVGIG (reference sequence). CDR3 size: 12 residues. CDR3 in amino acids: CAWKGAEETQYF. CDR3 in DNA: TGTGCCTGGAAAGGAGCGGAAGAGACCCAGTACTTC.

Here the CDR3 DNA reads TGTGCCAGCAGCCCACTTGGGGGGGTTATAGTTGAATCCTACGAGCAGTACTTC. Translated, it gives CASSPLGGVIVESYEQYF. V usage is TRBV14 and J usage is TRBJ2-7; 7 nucleotides line up with TRBD2. The germline CDR1 and CDR2 sequences are SGHDN and FVKESK. Trimming removed 4 bases from V and 1 base from J; junction bases left unmatched: 16. The CDR3 totals 18 residues.

This rearrangement joins TRBV19 to TRBJ1-3, with D possibly matching TRBD1 (5 bases). V was trimmed by 5 bases and J by 0 bases, leaving 14 bases between them. The CDR3 consists of 16 residues. Germline CDR1 LNHDA, CDR2 SQIVND (reference sequence). The CDR3 loop reads CASSLRQLSSGNTIYF. The DNA of the CDR3 is TGTGCCAGTAGTCTAAGACAGCTGAGCTCTGGAAACACCATATATTTT. The whole variable domain, remainder taken from reference TRBV19 and TRBJ1-3, is DGGITQSPKYLFRKEGQNVTLSCEQNLNHDAMYWYRQDPGQGLRLIYYSQIVNDFQKGDIAEGYSVSREKKESFPLTVTSAQKNPTAFYLCASSLRQLSSGNTIYFGEGSWLTVV.

The V call is TRBV3-1 (or the pseudogene TRBV3-2), the J call TRBJ1-2; tentative D call: TRBD1 (5 bases). V dropped 5 bases and J dropped 8 bases, with 9 bases sitting between them. CDR1 is LGHDT and CDR2 is YNNKEL in the germline V gene (reference sequence). The CDR3 consists of 11 residues. CDR3 loop: CASSSTGGYTF. In DNA, the CDR3 is TGTGCCAGCAGCTCTACAGGAGGCTACACCTTC.